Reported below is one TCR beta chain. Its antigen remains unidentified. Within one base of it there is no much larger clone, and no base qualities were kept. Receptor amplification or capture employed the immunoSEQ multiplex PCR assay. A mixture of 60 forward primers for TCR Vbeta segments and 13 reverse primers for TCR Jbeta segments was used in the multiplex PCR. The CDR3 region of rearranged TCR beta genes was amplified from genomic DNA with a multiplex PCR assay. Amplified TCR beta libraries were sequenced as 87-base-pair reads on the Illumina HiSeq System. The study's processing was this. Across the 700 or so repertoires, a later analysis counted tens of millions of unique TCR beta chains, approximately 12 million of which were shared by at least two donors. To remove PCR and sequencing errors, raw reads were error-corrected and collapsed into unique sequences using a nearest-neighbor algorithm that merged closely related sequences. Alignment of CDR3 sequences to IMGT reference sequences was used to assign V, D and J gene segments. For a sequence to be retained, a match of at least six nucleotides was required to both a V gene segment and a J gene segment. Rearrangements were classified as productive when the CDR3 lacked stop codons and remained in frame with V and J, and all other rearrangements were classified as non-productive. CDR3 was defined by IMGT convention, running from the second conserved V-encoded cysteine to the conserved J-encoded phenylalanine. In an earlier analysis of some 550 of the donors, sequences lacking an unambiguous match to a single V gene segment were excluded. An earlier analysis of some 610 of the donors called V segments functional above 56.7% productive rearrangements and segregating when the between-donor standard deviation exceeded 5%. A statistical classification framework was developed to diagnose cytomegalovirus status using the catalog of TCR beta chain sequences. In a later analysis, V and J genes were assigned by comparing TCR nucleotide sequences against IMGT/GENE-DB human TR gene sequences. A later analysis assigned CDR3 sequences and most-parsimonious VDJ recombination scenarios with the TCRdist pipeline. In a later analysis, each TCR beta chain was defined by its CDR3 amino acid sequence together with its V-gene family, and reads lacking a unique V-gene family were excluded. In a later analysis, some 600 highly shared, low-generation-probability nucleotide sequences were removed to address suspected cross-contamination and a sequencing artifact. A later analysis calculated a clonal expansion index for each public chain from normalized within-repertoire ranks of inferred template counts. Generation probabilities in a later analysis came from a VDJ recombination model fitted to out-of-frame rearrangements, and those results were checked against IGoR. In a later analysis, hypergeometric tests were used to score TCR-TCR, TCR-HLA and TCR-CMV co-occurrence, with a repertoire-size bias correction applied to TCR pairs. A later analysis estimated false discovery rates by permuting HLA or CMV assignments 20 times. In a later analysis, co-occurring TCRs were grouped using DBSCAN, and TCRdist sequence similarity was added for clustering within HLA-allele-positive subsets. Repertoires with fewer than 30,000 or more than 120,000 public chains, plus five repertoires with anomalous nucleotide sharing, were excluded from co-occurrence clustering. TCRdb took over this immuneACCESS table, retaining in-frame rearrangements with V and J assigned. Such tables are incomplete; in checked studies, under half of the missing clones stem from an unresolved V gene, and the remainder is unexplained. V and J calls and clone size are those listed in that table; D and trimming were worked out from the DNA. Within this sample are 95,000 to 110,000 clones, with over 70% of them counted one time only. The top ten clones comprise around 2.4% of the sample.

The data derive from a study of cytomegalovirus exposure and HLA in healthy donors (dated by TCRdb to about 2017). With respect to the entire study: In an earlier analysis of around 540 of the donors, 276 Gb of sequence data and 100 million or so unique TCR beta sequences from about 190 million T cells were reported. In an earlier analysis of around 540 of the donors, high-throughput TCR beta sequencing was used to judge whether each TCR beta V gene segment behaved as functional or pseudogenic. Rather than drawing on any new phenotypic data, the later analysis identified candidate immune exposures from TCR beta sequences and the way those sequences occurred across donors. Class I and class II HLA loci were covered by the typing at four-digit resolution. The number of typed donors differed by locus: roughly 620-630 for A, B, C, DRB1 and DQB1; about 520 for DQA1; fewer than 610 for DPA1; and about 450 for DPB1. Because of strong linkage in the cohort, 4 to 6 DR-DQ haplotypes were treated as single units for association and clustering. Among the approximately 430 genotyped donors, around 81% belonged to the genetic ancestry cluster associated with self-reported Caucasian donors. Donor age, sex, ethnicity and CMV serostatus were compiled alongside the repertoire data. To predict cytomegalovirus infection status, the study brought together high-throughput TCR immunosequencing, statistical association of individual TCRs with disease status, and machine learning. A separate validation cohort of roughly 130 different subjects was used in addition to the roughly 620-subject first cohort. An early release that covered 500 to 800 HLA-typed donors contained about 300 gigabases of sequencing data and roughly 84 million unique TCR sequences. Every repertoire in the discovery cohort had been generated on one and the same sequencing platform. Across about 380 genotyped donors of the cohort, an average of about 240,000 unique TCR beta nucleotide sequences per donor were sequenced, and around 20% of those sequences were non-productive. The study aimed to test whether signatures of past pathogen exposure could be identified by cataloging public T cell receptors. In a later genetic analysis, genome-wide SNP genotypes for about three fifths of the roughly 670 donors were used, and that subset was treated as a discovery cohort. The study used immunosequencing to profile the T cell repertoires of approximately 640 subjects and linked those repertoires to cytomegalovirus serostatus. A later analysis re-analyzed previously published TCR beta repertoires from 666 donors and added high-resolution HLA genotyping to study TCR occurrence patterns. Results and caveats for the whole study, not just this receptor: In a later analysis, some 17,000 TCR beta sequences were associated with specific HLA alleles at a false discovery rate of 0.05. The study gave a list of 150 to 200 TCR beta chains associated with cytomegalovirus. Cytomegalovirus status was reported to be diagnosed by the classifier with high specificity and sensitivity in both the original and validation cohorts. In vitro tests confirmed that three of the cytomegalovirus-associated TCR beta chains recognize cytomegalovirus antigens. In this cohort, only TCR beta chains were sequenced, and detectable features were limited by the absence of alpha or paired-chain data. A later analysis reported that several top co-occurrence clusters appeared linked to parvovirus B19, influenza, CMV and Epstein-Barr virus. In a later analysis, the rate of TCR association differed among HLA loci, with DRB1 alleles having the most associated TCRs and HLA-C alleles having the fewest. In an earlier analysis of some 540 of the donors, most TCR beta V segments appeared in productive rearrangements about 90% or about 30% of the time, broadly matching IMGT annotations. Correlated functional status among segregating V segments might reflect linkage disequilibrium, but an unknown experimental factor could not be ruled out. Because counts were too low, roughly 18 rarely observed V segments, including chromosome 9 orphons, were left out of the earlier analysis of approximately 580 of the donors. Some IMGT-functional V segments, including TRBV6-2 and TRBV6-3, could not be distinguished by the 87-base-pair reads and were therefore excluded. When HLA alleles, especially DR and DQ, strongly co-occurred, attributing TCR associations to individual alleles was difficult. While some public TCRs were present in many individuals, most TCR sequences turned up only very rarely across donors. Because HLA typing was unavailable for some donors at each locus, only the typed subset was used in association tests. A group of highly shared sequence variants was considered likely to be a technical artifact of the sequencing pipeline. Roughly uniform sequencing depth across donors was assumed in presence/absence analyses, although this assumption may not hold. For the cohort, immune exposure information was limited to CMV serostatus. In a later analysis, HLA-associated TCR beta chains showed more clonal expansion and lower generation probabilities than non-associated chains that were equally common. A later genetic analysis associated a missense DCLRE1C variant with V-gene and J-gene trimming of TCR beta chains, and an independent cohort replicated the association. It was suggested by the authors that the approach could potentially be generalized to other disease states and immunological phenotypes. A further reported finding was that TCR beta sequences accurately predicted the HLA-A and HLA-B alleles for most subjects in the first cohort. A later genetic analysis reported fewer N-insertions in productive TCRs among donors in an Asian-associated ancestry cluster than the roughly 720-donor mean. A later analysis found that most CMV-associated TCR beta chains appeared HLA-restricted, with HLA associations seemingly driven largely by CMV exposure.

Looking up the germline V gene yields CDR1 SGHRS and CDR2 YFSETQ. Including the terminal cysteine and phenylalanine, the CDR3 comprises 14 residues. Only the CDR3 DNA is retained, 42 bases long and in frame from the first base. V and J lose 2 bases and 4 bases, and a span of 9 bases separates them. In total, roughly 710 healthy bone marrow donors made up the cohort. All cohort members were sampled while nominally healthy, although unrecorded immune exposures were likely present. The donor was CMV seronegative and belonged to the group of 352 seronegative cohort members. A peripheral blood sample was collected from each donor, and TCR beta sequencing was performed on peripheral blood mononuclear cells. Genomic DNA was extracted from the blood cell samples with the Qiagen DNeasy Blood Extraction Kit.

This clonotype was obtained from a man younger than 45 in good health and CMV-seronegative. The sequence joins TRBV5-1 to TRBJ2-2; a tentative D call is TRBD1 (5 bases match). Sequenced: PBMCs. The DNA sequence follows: TGCGCCAGCAGCTTCGAAGGGGCCACCGGGGAGCTGTTTTTT. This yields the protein CASSFEGATGELFF. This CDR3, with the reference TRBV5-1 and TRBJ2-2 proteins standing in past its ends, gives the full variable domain KAGVTQTPRYLIKTRGQQVTLSCSPISGHRSVSWYQQTPGQGLQFLFEYFSETQRNKGNFPGRFSGRQFSNSRSEMNVSTLELGDSALYLCASSFEGATGELFFGEGSRLTVL.